Described below is a single TCR beta chain sequence and its context. What it binds is unknown. The repertoire was sequenced with immunoSEQ multiplex PCR; TCRdb's copy has only in-frame clones and lacks some. The sample lists about 6,400 clones; 83% were seen once. This record belongs to a study of graft-versus-host responses after intestinal transplantation. Whole-study context: Transplantation in recipients was multivisceral, liver-intestinal, or isolated intestinal. For approximately 3 years after anti-thymocyte globulin induction, all recipients took tacrolimus and steroids. Study results and limitations: An association linked early post-transplant HvG declines with peak circulating GvH clone levels. Subjects displaying graft-donor T cell macrochimerism possessed elevated graft-versus-host to host-versus-graft clonal ratios inside allografts.

This CDR3 comprises 14 residues. With V trimmed by 2 bases and J by 7 bases, 6 bases remained unmatched. CDR1 is MNHNY and CDR2 is SVGAGI in the germline V gene (reference sequence). To release intraepithelial and lamina propria lymphocytes, the graft tissue was processed. The material was ileum tissue, obtained 300 to 320 days after intestinal transplant. The receptor was derived from a human patient who received an intestinal transplant, so some T cells may come from the graft donor. This rearrangement joins TRBV6-6 to TRBJ2-7, with TRBD2 matching 9 bases. The CDR3 is CASSYVAGVGEQYF. The DNA for the CDR3 is TGTGCCAGCAGTTACGTAGCGGGAGTGGGTGAGCAGTACTTC.